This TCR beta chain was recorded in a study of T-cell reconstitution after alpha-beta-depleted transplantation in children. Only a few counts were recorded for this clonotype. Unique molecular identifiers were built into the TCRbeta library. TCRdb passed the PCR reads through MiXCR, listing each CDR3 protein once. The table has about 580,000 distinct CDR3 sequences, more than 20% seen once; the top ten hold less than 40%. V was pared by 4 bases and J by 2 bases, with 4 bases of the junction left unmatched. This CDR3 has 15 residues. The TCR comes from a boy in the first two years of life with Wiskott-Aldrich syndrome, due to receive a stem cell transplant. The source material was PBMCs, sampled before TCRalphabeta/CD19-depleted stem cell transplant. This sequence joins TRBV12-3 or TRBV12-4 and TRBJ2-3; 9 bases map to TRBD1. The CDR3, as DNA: TGTGCCAGCAGTTGGGGACAGGGCCCCACAGATACGCAGTATTTT. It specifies CASSWGQGPTDTQYF.